This T cell receptor beta chain was identified during a study of molecular identifiers for immune sequencing clone quantification. Looking at the study overall: Replicates split RNA from around 20,000 or 100,000 naive CD8 cells five ways, and the researchers sequenced four portions. Study conclusions and caveats: Clones that exceeded 20 RNA copies held over 99% of effector molecules, yet under 1% in naive cells.

Naive CD8 sequencing libraries were generated from approximately 22,000 to 940,000 sorted cells, with 10%, 30% or 50% RNA as input. Based on a CD8+CD4-CCR7+CD45RA+ profile, naive CD8 T cells were sorted. TCRdb reprocessed the PCR reads via MiXCR and lists one record per CDR3 protein. This table has roughly 300,000 distinct CDR3 sequences, 24% appearing once. A remark on this clonotype: Antigen specificity is unknown. A single base separates this from a much larger clone, so it may be a read error.

The CDR3 runs 14 residues. Germline V gene lookup returns CDR1 MNHEY and CDR2 SVGEGT. V usage is TRBV6-2 or TRBV6-3 and J usage is TRBJ1-1; 7 bases fit TRBD1. Sample: naive CD8+ T cells from blood, with Jurkat cell RNA spiked in. Subset: FACS-sorted CD8+CD4-CCR7+CD45RA+ naive T cells. This clonotype originated in a human donor in good health. Some libraries in this study had Jurkat cell RNA spiked in. CDR3 bases: TGTGCCAGCAGTAATGACAGGGATAACACTGGAGCTTTCTTT. It yields the protein CASSNDRDNTGAFF.